The next 16 T cell receptor beta chains were all read from a single sample in a study of technical replicates of blood from a handful of donors. Produced via immunoSEQ multiplex PCR; TCRdb's table is partial and in-frame only. The sample consists of some 80,000 clones, 97% of them appearing once. The material sequenced was T cells isolated from PBMCs. These receptors were taken from a human donor in good health.

The chain has TRBV11-3 and TRBJ2-7; TRBD2 might be the D (6 bases). This CDR3 comprises 17 residues. V was cut by 1 base and J by 0 bases, with 16 bases left in between. Germline V gives CDR1 SGHNT, CDR2 YENEEA. The chain's CDR3 is CASSLVFLGGSSYEQYF. The CDR3 DNA reads as TGTGCCAGCAGCTTAGTCTTTCTCGGGGGAAGCTCCTACGAGCAGTACTTC.

This CDR3 is CASSLVGAGSPGELFF. The CDR3 DNA follows: TGTGCCAGCAGCTTAGTTGGGGCAGGGTCCCCCGGGGAGCTGTTTTTT. The chain has TRBV7-9 and TRBJ2-2, with a possible D match to TRBD1 (5 bases). Germline-derived CDR1 and CDR2 are SEHNR and FQNEAQ (reference sequence). This CDR3 has 16 residues. Trimming removed 1 base from V and 6 bases from J, with 15 bases in between.

The chain carries TRBV6-5 and TRBJ2-7; TRBD2 agrees at 8 bases. The CDR3 totals 15 residues. Per germline, CDR1 MNHEY and CDR2 SVGAGI. V lost 5 bases and J lost 5; bases outside the gene matches: 11. The chain's CDR3 is CASSALGAGAHEQYF. The DNA of the CDR3 is TGTGCCAGCAGTGCGCTGGGAGCGGGAGCCCACGAGCAGTACTTC.

This clone has a single count. The chain is built from TRBV7-9 and TRBJ2-1, with a possible D match to TRBD1 (5 bases). The CDR3 extends over 12 amino acids. Germline V gene data show CDR1 as SEHNR and CDR2 as FQNEAQ (reference sequence). V shed 5 bases and J shed 9 bases, with 11 bases lying between them. Written as DNA, the CDR3 is TGTGCCAGCAGCCCGCCCAGGGCTGAGCAGTTCTTC. It is translated as CASSPPRAEQFF.

The chain recombines TRBV19 with TRBJ2-5; tentative D call: TRBD2 (7 bases). The CDR3 sequence is 13 residues long. From germline, CDR1 is LNHDA and CDR2 SQIVND (reference sequence). V lost 10 bases, J lost 2 bases, and 14 bases lay in between. The CDR3 loop reads CATRRGAQETQYF. CDR3 bases: TGTGCCACCAGACGGGGGGCGCAAGAGACCCAGTACTTC.

In its sample, this clone was seen a few times. The V gene is TRBV4-1, the J gene TRBJ2-2; D unclear. V was trimmed by 2 bases and J by 3 bases, leaving 13 bases between them. Germline loops: CDR1 MGHRA, CDR2 YSYEKL. This CDR3 has 16 amino acids. CDR3 protein: CASSQLITVHTGELFF. The CDR3 region has the DNA TGCGCCAGCAGCCAATTAATAACGGTACACACCGGGGAGCTGTTTTTT.

The gene calls are TRBV15 and TRBJ2-7, with 8 bases identical to TRBD2. The CDR3 length is 18 residues. Trimming took 4 bases from V and 0 from J; bases not matched to a gene: 14. Germline lookup yields CDR1 LNHNV and CDR2 YYDKDF (reference sequence). The CDR3 here is CATSTKRGSSALSYEQYF. For the CDR3, the DNA is TGTGCCACCAGCACCAAGCGGGGGAGTAGCGCACTCTCCTACGAGCAGTACTTC.

This clone has just one count. This sequence joins TRBV5-1 and TRBJ2-3, with D possibly TRBD2 on 6 matching bases. This CDR3 is built from 15 residues. Trimming cost V 0 bases and J 2 bases, with 10 bases left between them. Germline V gives CDR1 SGHRS, CDR2 YFSETQ. The CDR3 nucleotides are TGCGCCAGCAGCTTGGGGGACTTCTACACAGATACGCAGTATTTT. This gives the protein CASSLGDFYTDTQYF.

The CDR3, as DNA: TGTGCCAGCAGCTCCGGGGGGGGGTCCTACGAGCAGTACTTC. This codes for CASSSGGGSYEQYF. The V and J genes are TRBV5-4 and TRBJ2-7, with 8 bases fitting TRBD2. The CDR3 is made up of 14 amino acids. Germline trimming cut 3 bases from V and 1 base from J; bases unmatched to any gene: 3. The germline V gene encodes CDR1 SGHNT and CDR2 YYREEE (reference sequence).

The chain uses TRBV10-3 and TRBJ1-5, with a tentative D call TRBD1 (6 bases). V lost 0 bases to trimming and J lost 2 bases, with 17 bases between them. The CDR3 covers 18 residues. Germline CDR1 is ENHRY and CDR2 is SYGVKD. CDR3 nucleotides: TGTGCCATCAGTGAGTCCCCCTTCACAGGGATTGGCAATCAGCCCCAGCATTTT. This sequence encodes CAISESPFTGIGNQPQHF.

The chain links TRBV5-4 to TRBJ2-7; maybe TRBD1 (6 bases). This CDR3 spans 14 amino acids. V lost 4 bases and J 2 bases, leaving 13 bases between the germline ends. Germline CDR1 SGHNT, CDR2 YYREEE (reference sequence). The CDR3: CASSSKQGPYEQYF. CDR3 DNA sequence: TGTGCCAGCAGCAGCAAACAGGGACCCTACGAGCAGTACTTC. Full variable domain (remainder filled in from reference TRBV5-4 and TRBJ2-7): ETGVTQSPTHLIKTRGQQVTLRCSSQSGHNTVSWYQQALGQGPQFIFQYYREEENGRGNFPPRFSGLQFPNYSSELNVNALELDDSALYLCASSSKQGPYEQYFGPGTRLTVT.

The chain carries TRBV29-1 and TRBJ1-1; the D gene is possibly TRBD1 (6 bases). With 8 bases removed from V and 0 bases from J, the gap between germline ends came to 13 bases. The germline gives CDR1 SQVTM, CDR2 ANQGSEA. The CDR3 consists of 13 residues. The CDR3 spells CSPNGGLNTEAFF. For the CDR3, the DNA is TGCAGCCCCAATGGGGGCCTGAACACTGAAGCTTTCTTT.

CDR3 region: CAWTTLQTRYEQYF. For the CDR3, the DNA is TGTGCCTGGACAACATTACAGACAAGATACGAGCAGTACTTC. The chain recombines TRBV30 with TRBJ2-7; D is ambiguous. The CDR3 has 14 amino acids. V was shortened by 4 bases and J by 4 bases, with 17 bases between the two germline ends. Germline V gene sequence: CDR1 GTSNPN, CDR2 SVGIG (reference sequence).

In its sample, this clone was seen a few times. At the DNA level, this CDR3 is encoded by other sequences in the same sample as well. The chain joins TRBV2 to TRBJ2-3, with 7 bases fitting TRBD2. There are 12 residues in the CDR3. Germline CDR1 and CDR2: SNHLY and FYNNEI. Germline trimming cut 6 bases from V and 5 bases from J; bases unmatched to any gene: 2. CDR3 coding DNA: TGTGCCAGCAGGGAGCGGGGAGATACGCAGTATTTT. Its translation is CASRERGDTQYF.

The chain has TRBV6-1 and TRBJ2-7; 9 bases agree with TRBD2. V shed 4 bases, J shed 2 bases, and the junction held 9 bases outside the gene matches. The V gene's germline CDR1 is MNHNS and CDR2 SASEGT. This CDR3 spans 16 amino acids. The CDR3 region is CASSGKLTSGTYEQYF. The DNA for the CDR3 is TGTGCCAGCAGTGGTAAACTGACTAGCGGCACCTACGAGCAGTACTTC.

The chain uses TRBV4-1 and TRBJ2-6; 11 positions match TRBD2. The V gene end was trimmed by 0 bases and the J gene end by 0 bases; junction bases not matched to a gene: 7. CDR3 length: 20 amino acids. Germline lookup yields CDR1 MGHRA and CDR2 YSYEKL. CDR3 nucleotides: TGCGCCAGCAGCCAAGATGGGCTAGCGGGGGGCAACTCTGGGGCCAACGTCCTGACTTTC. Amino acid sequence: CASSQDGLAGGNSGANVLTF.